Described below is a single T cell receptor (beta chain) sequence and its context. The sample belongs to a study of T cell repertoires in cytomegalovirus infection. On the study more broadly: In public TCR beta signatures, there were indications of both CMV infection and matching HLA type.

The CDR3 is made up of 14 amino acids. CDR1 is MNHNY and CDR2 is SVGAGI in the germline V gene (reference sequence). The ends were cut back, 10 bases at V and 4 bases at J, with 16 bases in the middle. TCRdb reanalysed the reads using MiXCR and keeps one entry per CDR3 protein. The data show 300,000 or so distinct CDR3 sequences, with roughly 23% seen just once and 11% to 15% held by the top ten. This receptor was identified in a human donor in good health (CMV status not recorded). Some clones in this sample may be carry-over from other donors' samples. Sequenced material: PBMCs. The rearrangement links TRBV6-6 to TRBJ2-2; no definite D call. The CDR3 region is CATHTLGTTGELFF. DNA for the CDR3: TGTGCCACGCATACCCTGGGCACCACCGGGGAGCTGTTTTTT.